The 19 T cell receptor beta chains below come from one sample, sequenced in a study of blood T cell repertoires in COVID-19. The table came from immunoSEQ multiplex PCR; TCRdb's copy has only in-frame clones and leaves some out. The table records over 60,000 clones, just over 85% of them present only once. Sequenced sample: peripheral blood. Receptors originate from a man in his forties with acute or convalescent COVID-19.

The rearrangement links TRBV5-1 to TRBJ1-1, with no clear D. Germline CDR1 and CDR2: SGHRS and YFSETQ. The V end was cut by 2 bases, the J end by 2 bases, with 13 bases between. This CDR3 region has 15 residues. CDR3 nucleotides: TGCGCCAGCAGCTTCGTTCGGCAGACAAACACTGAAGCTTTCTTT. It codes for CASSFVRQTNTEAFF.

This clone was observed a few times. CDR3 DNA sequence: TGTGCCAGCAGTATCACAGGGGACGACTATGGCTACACCTTC. As protein: CASSITGDDYGYTF. The genes are TRBV2 and TRBJ1-2; 7 positions match TRBD1. Trimming removed 5 bases from V and 3 bases from J; junction bases left unmatched: 6. This CDR3 has 14 residues. Germline lookup yields CDR1 SNHLY and CDR2 FYNNEI.

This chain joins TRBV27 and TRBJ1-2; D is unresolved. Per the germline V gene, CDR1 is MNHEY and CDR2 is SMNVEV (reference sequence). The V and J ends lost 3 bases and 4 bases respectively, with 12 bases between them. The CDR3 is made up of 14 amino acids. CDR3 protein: CASSFSDPRYGYTF. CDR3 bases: TGTGCCAGCAGTTTTTCAGATCCACGCTATGGCTACACCTTC.

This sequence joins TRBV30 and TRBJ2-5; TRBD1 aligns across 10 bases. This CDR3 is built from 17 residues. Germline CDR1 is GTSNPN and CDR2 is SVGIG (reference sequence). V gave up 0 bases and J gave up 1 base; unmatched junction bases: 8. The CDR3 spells CAWSVSGQGHSQETQYF. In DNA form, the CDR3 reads TGTGCCTGGAGTGTATCGGGACAGGGGCACTCCCAAGAGACCCAGTACTTC.

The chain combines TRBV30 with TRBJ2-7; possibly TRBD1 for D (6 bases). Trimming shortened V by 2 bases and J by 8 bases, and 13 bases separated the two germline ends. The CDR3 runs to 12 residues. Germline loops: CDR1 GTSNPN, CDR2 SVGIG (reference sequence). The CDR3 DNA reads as TGTGCCTGGAGTCAGGACAGTGAAAAGCAGTACTTC. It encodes CAWSQDSEKQYF.

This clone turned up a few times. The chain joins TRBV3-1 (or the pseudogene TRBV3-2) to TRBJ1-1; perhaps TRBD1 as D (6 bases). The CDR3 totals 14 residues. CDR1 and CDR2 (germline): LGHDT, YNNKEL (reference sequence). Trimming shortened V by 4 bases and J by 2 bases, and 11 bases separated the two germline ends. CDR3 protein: CASSRGQFNTEAFF. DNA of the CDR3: TGTGCCAGCAGCCGTGGACAGTTCAACACTGAAGCTTTCTTT.

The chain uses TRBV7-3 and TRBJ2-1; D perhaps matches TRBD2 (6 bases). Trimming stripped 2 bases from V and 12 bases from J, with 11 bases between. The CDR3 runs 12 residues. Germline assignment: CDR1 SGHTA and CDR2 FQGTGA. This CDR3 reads CASSLDLGGQFF. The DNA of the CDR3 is TGTGCCAGCAGCTTAGACTTGGGGGGGCAGTTCTTC.

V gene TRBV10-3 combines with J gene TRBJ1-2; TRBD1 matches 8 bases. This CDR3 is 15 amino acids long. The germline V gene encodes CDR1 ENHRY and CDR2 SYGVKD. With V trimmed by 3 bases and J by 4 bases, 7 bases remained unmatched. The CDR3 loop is CAISDNQGAGYGYTF. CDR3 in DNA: TGTGCCATCAGTGACAACCAGGGGGCGGGCTATGGCTACACCTTC.

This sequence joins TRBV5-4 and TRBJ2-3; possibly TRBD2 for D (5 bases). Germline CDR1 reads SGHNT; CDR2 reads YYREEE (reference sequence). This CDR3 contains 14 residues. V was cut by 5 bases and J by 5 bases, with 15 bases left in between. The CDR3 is CASSLGGGEDTQYF. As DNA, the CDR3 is TGTGCCAGCAGTTTAGGAGGAGGAGAAGATACGCAGTATTTT.

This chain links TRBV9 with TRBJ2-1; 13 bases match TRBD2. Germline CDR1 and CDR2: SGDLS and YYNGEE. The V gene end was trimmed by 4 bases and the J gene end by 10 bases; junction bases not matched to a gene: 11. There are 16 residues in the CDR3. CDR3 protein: CASSPRPGLAGTEQFF. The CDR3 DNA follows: TGTGCCAGCAGCCCTCGTCCGGGACTAGCGGGGACGGAGCAGTTCTTC.

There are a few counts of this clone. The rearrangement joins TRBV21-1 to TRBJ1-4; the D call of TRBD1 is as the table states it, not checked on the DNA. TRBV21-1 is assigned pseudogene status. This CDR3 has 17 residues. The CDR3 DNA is TGTGCCAGCAGCAAGAATCGCAGCCGACACGCGTGGGAAAAACTGTTTTTT. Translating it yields CASSKNRSRHAWEKLFF.

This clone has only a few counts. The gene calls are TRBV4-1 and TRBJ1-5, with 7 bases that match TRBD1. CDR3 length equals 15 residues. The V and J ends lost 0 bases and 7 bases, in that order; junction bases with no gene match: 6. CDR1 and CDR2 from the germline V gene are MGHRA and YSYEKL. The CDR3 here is CASSQEGQGGQPQHF. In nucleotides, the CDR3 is TGCGCCAGCAGCCAAGAAGGGCAGGGGGGCCAGCCCCAGCATTTT.

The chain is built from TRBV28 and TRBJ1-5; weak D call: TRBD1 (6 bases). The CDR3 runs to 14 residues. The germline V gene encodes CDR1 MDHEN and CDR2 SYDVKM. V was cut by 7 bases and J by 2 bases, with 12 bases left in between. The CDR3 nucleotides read TGTGCCAGCACAACAGGGAGGGGCAATCAGCCCCAGCATTTT. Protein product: CASTTGRGNQPQHF.

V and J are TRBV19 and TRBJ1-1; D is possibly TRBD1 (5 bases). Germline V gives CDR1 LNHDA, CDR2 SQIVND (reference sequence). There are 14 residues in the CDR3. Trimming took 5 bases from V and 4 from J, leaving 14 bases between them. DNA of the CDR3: TGTGCCAGTAGTGCGTCTGGGGGGGGCACTGAAGCTTTCTTT. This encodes CASSASGGGTEAFF. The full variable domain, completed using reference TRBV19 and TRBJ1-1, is DGGITQSPKYLFRKEGQNVTLSCEQNLNHDAMYWYRQDPGQGLRLIYYSQIVNDFQKGDIAEGYSVSREKKESFPLTVTSAQKNPTAFYLCASSASGGGTEAFFGQGTRLTVV.

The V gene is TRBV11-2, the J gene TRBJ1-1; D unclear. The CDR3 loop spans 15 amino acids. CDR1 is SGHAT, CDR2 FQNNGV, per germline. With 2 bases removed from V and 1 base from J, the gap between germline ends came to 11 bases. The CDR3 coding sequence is TGTGCCAGCAGCTTAAGCGGGAATCCGAACACTGAAGCTTTCTTT. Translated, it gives CASSLSGNPNTEAFF.

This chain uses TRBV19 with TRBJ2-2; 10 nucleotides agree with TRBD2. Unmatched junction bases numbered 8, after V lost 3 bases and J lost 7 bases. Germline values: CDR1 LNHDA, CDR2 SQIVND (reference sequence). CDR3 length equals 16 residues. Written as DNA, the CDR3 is TGTGCCAGTAGTATGGGGCTAGCGGGGGAAGGCGGGGAGCTGTTTTTT. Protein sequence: CASSMGLAGEGGELFF.

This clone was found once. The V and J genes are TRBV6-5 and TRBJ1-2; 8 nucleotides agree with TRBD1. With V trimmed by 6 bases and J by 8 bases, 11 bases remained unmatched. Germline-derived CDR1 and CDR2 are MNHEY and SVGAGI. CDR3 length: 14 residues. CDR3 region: CASSAQGTGGGYTF. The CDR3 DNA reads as TGTGCCAGCAGCGCCCAAGGGACAGGTGGGGGCTACACCTTC.

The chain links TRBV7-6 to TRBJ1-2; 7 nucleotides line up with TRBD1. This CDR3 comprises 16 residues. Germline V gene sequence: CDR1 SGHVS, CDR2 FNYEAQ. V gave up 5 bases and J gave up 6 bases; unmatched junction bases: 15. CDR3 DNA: TGTGCCAGCAGCCCGTCGGGAGGGGGCCGGTTCGATGGCTACACCTTC. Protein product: CASSPSGGGRFDGYTF.

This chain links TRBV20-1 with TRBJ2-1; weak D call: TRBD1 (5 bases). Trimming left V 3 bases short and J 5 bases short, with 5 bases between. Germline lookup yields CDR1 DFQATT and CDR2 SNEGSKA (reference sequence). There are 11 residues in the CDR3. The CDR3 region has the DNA TGCAGTGCTAGGACAGACAATGAGCAGTTCTTC. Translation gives CSARTDNEQFF.